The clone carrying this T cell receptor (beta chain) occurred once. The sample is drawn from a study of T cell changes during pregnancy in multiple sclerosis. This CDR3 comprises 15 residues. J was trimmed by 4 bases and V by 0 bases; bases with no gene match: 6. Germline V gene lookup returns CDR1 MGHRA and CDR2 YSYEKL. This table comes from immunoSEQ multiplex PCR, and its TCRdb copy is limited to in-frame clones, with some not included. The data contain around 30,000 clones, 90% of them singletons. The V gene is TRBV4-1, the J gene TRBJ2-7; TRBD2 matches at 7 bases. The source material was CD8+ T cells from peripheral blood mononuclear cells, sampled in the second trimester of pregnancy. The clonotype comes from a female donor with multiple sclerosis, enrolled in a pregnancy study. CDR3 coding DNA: TGCGCCAGCAGCCAAGAAGGACTAGGCGGGTACGAGCAGTACTTC. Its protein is CASSQEGLGGYEQYF.